This T cell receptor beta chain was found in a study of T cells after somatic rescue of genetic block. This clone came up a few times. Here immunoSEQ multiplex PCR was the method, and the copy in TCRdb shows in-frame clones only, minus some. The sample lists about 12,000 clones, roughly 73% occurring once. The TCR sequence derives from a boy between 10 and 17 years old. Sequencing used peripheral blood mononuclear cells (PBMCs).

The CDR3 protein is CASSPPFSGGFNTGELFF. CDR3 sequence (DNA): TGTGCCAGCTCACCACCCTTTTCAGGGGGATTTAACACCGGGGAGCTGTTTTTT. This sequence joins TRBV18 and TRBJ2-2, with 7 bases fitting TRBD1. The junction had 9 bases not matched to a gene; V was cut back by 0 bases and J by 2 bases. This CDR3 region has 18 residues. Germline CDR1 reads KGHSH; CDR2 reads LQKENI.